Listed here are 18 T cell receptor beta chains from one sample, sequenced in a study of T cell repertoires in cytomegalovirus infection. Their antigens remain unidentified. TCRdb fed the reads into MiXCR, producing one record per CDR3 protein. Of roughly 920,000 distinct CDR3 sequences in the sample, 30% to 40% were seen once. Source: cultured CD8+ T cells from PBMCs, taken from culture after CMV antigen stimulation. These receptor sequences come from a human donor in good health (CMV status not recorded). Some clones in this sample may be carry-over from other donors' samples.

This clonotype was detected only a few times. The chain carries TRBV5-5 and TRBJ2-7; D is unresolved. V was pared by 2 bases and J by 7 bases, with 19 bases between. CDR3 length equals 15 residues. Germline V CDR1 and CDR2: SGHKS, YYEKEE (reference sequence). The CDR3 region is CASSFIQIGRKEQYF. The CDR3 DNA reads as TGTGCCAGCAGCTTCATCCAGATAGGAAGAAAGGAGCAGTACTTC.

In regard to this clonotype: This may be a read error: a much more frequent sequence differs by one nucleotide. This rearrangement joins TRBV6-2 or TRBV6-3 to TRBJ2-7, with D possibly matching TRBD1 (5 bases). The CDR3 length is 11 residues. Deletions cut 6 bases from V and 7 bases from J, with 10 bases between. Germline V gene lookup returns CDR1 MNHEY and CDR2 SVGEGT. The chain's CDR3 is CASSSGLEQYF. The CDR3 bases are TGTGCCAGCAGCTCAGGGTTGGAGCAGTACTTC.

This clonotype was picked up a small number of times. V gene TRBV7-8 combines with J gene TRBJ1-1, with D tentatively TRBD1 (6 bases). The germline V gene has CDR1 SGHVS and CDR2 FQNEAQ. CDR3 size: 13 residues. Trimming cost V 5 bases and J 11 bases, with 18 bases left between them. The chain's CDR3 is CASSRRDISVAFF. CDR3 in DNA: TGTGCCAGCAGCCGCCGGGACATCTCGGTGGCTTTCTTT.

The V and J genes are TRBV19 and TRBJ2-3, with TRBD2 identical over 13 bases. The ends lost 5 bases at V and 2 bases at J; junction bases unmatched: 4. The CDR3 length is 16 residues. Germline V gene lookup returns CDR1 LNHDA and CDR2 SQIVND (reference sequence). The CDR3 loop is CASSEGLAGDTDTQYF. CDR3 nucleotides: TGTGCCAGTAGTGAAGGACTAGCGGGGGACACAGATACGCAGTATTTT. The complete variable domain, with remaining parts taken from reference TRBV19 and TRBJ2-3, reads DGGITQSPKYLFRKEGQNVTLSCEQNLNHDAMYWYRQDPGQGLRLIYYSQIVNDFQKGDIAEGYSVSREKKESFPLTVTSAQKNPTAFYLCASSEGLAGDTDTQYFGPGTRLTVL.

This clonotype was recorded only once. V and J are TRBV15 and TRBJ2-1; possibly TRBD2 for D (6 bases). CDR3 length: 17 residues. Germline V gives CDR1 LNHNV, CDR2 YYDKDF (reference sequence). V lost 4 bases and J lost 7, with 23 bases in between. The CDR3 region has the DNA TGTGCCACCAGCACCTACCCCCTAGAGGGACTTAGAAATGAGCAGTTCTTC. Protein sequence: CATSTYPLEGLRNEQFF.

In the case of this clonotype: One end of the junction does not line up with germline, which may come from a read error. The CDR3 sequence is CATSYAYGDSFTQPKHF. The CDR3, as DNA: TGTGCCACCAGTTACGCCTATGGGGACAGTTTTACTCAGCCCAAGCATTTT. The chain links TRBV6-2 or TRBV6-3 to TRBJ1-5; 7 bases are shared with TRBD1. CDR1 MNHEY and CDR2 SVGEGT come from the germline V gene. The CDR3 length is 17 residues.

The rearrangement links TRBV19 to TRBJ1-1; possible D gene TRBD1, 5 bases. V dropped 5 bases and J dropped 1 base, with 11 bases sitting between them. The CDR3 is 14 residues long. Germline V gene data show CDR1 as LNHDA and CDR2 as SQIVND (reference sequence). CDR3 DNA: TGTGCCAGTAGTCTACAGGCGTCGAACACTGAAGCTTTCTTT. This translates into CASSLQASNTEAFF.

A few counts support this clonotype. The chain links TRBV6-5 to TRBJ2-3; 7 bases match TRBD1. The CDR3 runs 16 residues. V shed 0 bases, J shed 2 bases, and the junction held 5 bases outside the gene matches. Germline V CDR1 and CDR2: MNHEY, SVGAGI. CDR3 region: CASSYSSGGYTDTQYF. As DNA, the CDR3 is TGTGCCAGCAGTTACTCGTCAGGGGGTTACACAGATACGCAGTATTTT.

A few counts support this clonotype. This chain uses TRBV11-2 with TRBJ2-5; D possibly corresponds to TRBD1 (6 bases). Trimming took 5 bases from V and 7 from J, leaving 11 bases between them. The germline gives CDR1 SGHAT, CDR2 FQNNGV. The length of the CDR3 is 12 residues. In DNA, the CDR3 is TGTGCCAGCAGCGGGGGCCACGGGACCCAGTACTTC. Translation: CASSGGHGTQYF.

This clonotype was picked up a small number of times. The chain uses TRBV28 and TRBJ2-2, with D perhaps matching TRBD2 (6 bases). CDR3 size: 14 residues. Germline V CDR1 and CDR2: MDHEN, SYDVKM. Trimming cost V 2 bases and J 6 bases, with 10 bases left between them. The CDR3: CASSLHGGAGELFF. As DNA, the CDR3 is TGTGCCAGCAGTTTACACGGAGGGGCCGGGGAGCTGTTTTTT.

This clonotype was detected only a few times. The chain combines TRBV4-2 with TRBJ1-1; maybe TRBD1 (5 bases). V lost 0 bases and J 3 bases, leaving 14 bases between the germline ends. Germline CDR1 reads LGHNA; CDR2 reads YNFKEQ. The CDR3 loop spans 16 amino acids. DNA of the CDR3: TGTGCCAGCAGCCAAGATAAAGGGACGAGGGACACTGAAGCTTTCTTT. It translates to CASSQDKGTRDTEAFF.

This clonotype turned up a few times. This chain links TRBV12-3 or TRBV12-4 with TRBJ2-7; the D call may be TRBD1 or TRBD2 (6 bases each). V was shortened by 6 bases and J by 12 bases, with 30 bases between the two germline ends. The CDR3 is 16 amino acids. The CDR3 reads CASSALAYTGTLGGYF. The CDR3 DNA reads TGTGCCAGCAGCGCACTCGCCTATACCGGGACACTGGGAGGGTACTTC.

The chain is built from TRBV4-1 and TRBJ1-5, with D maybe TRBD1 (6 bases). Germline CDR1 reads MGHRA; CDR2 reads YSYEKL. Trimming took 1 base from V and 5 from J, leaving 9 bases between them. The CDR3 runs to 14 residues. This chain's CDR3 is CASSQGQGHQPQHF. The CDR3 DNA reads as TGCGCCAGCAGCCAAGGTCAGGGGCATCAGCCCCAGCATTTT.

The gene calls are TRBV18 and TRBJ2-3, with 9 bases identical to TRBD2. The CDR3 is 16 residues long. V shed 2 bases and J 2 bases; nucleotides not matched to a gene: 5. Germline CDR1 KGHSH, CDR2 LQKENI. The CDR3 sequence is CASSPLAGGATDTQYF. The CDR3 bases are TGTGCCAGCTCACCATTGGCGGGGGGGGCCACAGATACGCAGTATTTT.

This clonotype occurred many times. The CDR3 spells CASRPTRSEAQHF. As DNA, the CDR3 is TGTGCCAGCAGACCGACAAGGTCAGAAGCCCAGCATTTT. This chain joins TRBV6-2 or TRBV6-3 and TRBJ1-5; no firm D call. V gave up 6 bases and J gave up 11 bases, with 17 bases separating them. Germline CDR1 is MNHEY and CDR2 is SVGEGT. The CDR3 totals 13 residues.

The CDR3 DNA reads as TGTGCCAGCAGCCCAAGTAGTGGGGGACGGACGTCTAGGGGCTACACCTTC. It codes for CASSPSSGGRTSRGYTF. The chain joins TRBV9 to TRBJ1-2; D may be TRBD1 (5 bases). This CDR3 spans 17 amino acids. The V gene lost 4 bases and the J gene lost 8 bases, with 27 bases spanning the gap. Germline V gene lookup returns CDR1 SGDLS and CDR2 YYNGEE.

The rearrangement joins TRBV7-9 to TRBJ2-4, with D perhaps TRBD1 (5 bases). V lost 5 bases and J 6 bases, leaving 11 bases between the germline ends. This CDR3 spans 13 amino acids. CDR1 is SEHNR and CDR2 is FQNEAQ in the germline V gene (reference sequence). The CDR3 region is CASSPGSGNIQYF. In DNA form, the CDR3 reads TGTGCCAGCAGCCCAGGGTCGGGAAACATTCAGTACTTC.

This clonotype has just one count. Mismatch with germline at one junction end may stem from a read error. The chain couples TRBV4-2 to TRBJ2-2; D is possibly TRBD2 (5 bases). The V gene's germline CDR1 is LGHNA and CDR2 YNFKEQ. The length of the CDR3 is 13 residues. The CDR3 DNA reads as TGTGCCAGCAGCCAAGTCGACGCCGGGGAGCCGTTTTTT. Translation: CASSQVDAGEPFF.